Sequencing of this T cell receptor beta chain was carried out in a study of Ad26.COV2.S vaccination and SARS-CoV-2 variants. Turning to the study itself: Of the COV1001 trial arms, the Ad26.COV2.S arm included the donor. Administration of Ad26.COV2.S was intramuscular, either once or twice 56 days apart.

As to treatment: some 20 received Ad26.COV2.S at low or high dose, single or two shots; roughly 5 received placebo; per-sample allocation not given. Day 63 after the first injection of vaccine or placebo was the sampling time. V was pared by 2 bases and J by 4 bases, with 9 bases between. The CDR3 is 14 amino acids. The germline V gene encodes CDR1 MNHNS and CDR2 SASEGT. The table came from immunoSEQ multiplex PCR; TCRdb's copy has only in-frame clones and leaves some out. The sample includes nearly 400,000 clones, 70% to 90% of them seen just once. The V and J genes are TRBV6-1 and TRBJ1-5; D is unresolved. This receptor was taken from a person between 18 and 59 years old who received the Ad26.COV2.S COVID-19 vaccine or a placebo. The material was peripheral blood, obtained in a trial of Ad26.COV2.S vaccine versus placebo. The chain's CDR3 is CASSEMLPNQPQHF. The CDR3 DNA is TGTGCCAGCAGTGAAATGTTACCTAATCAGCCCCAGCATTTT.